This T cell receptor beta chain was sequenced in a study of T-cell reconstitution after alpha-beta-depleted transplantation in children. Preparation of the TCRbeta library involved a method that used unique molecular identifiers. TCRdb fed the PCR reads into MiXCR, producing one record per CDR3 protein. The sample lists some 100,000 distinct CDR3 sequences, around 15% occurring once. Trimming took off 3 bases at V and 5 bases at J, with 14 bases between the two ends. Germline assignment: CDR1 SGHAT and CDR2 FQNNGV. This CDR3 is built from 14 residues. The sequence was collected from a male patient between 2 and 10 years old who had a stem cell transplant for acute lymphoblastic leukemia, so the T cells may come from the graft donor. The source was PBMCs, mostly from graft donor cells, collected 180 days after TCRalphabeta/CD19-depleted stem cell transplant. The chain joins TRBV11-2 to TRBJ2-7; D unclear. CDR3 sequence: CASSFGPRGDEQYF. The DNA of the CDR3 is TGTGCCAGCAGCTTCGGTCCCCGTGGAGACGAGCAGTACTTC.